Presented here are 20 T cell receptor beta chains from one specimen sequenced in a study of cytomegalovirus exposure and HLA in healthy donors. PCR used 60 Vbeta primers and 13 Jbeta primers. The protocol was immunoSEQ multiplex PCR, while the TCRdb copy is restricted to in-frame clones and leaves out a portion. The table records about 160,000 clones, roughly 78% of them present only once. Specimen: PBMCs. The receptor source for this set is a man aged 35 to 55 in good health and CMV-seropositive.

CDR3 region: CSVGQGAWNTEAFF. Written as DNA, the CDR3 is TGCAGCGTGGGACAGGGGGCCTGGAACACTGAAGCTTTCTTT. The chain employs TRBV29-1 and TRBJ1-1; 12 positions match TRBD1. V lost 6 bases, J lost 1 base, and 3 bases stayed unmatched. Germline V gene sequence: CDR1 SQVTM, CDR2 ANQGSEA. The CDR3 has 14 amino acids.

The rearrangement uses TRBV9 and TRBJ2-5; 12 bases line up with TRBD1. Germline assignment: CDR1 SGDLS and CDR2 YYNGEE. The CDR3 length is 16 residues. The J segment lost 6 bases and the V segment lost 4 bases, leaving 10 bases of the junction unmatched. The CDR3: CASSLGGTGGRKTQYF. In nucleotides, the CDR3 is TGTGCCAGCAGCCTTGGCGGGACAGGGGGCAGGAAGACCCAGTACTTC.

The V gene is TRBV30, the J gene TRBJ2-2; 7 bases are a match to TRBD2. This CDR3 is built from 14 residues. The trim removed 4 bases at V and 6 bases at J, leaving 8 bases unmatched. The germline CDR1 and CDR2 sequences are GTSNPN and SVGIG (reference sequence). The CDR3 DNA reads as TGTGCCTGGAACCCTGGGGGGGGTCCCGGGGAGCTGTTTTTT. Protein product: CAWNPGGGPGELFF.

For this clone: This CDR3 is missing its conserved last phenylalanine or tryptophan, likely due to a read error. It is unclear where the CDR3 begins or ends on the DNA, so no DNA is shown, and the CDR3 is as TCRdb lists it. The chain carries TRBV15 and TRBJ2-7; TRBD1 is taken as the D call from the table, unchecked against the DNA. The CDR3 contains 11 residues when both ends are counted. Germline CDR1 reads LNHNV; CDR2 reads YYDKDF (reference sequence). The CDR3 reads CATSRVGGYPS.

This clone was seen a handful of times. CDR3 region: CASSYRDRGLGELFF. In nucleotides, the CDR3 is TGTGCCAGCAGCTACCGGGACAGGGGCCTCGGGGAGCTGTTTTTT. The V call is TRBV5-6, the J call TRBJ2-2, with 10 nucleotides matching TRBD1. Per the germline V gene, CDR1 is SGHDT and CDR2 is YYEEEE. The V and J ends lost 3 bases and 7 bases, in that order; junction bases with no gene match: 6. The CDR3 contains 15 residues.

The chain uses TRBV5-6 and TRBJ2-5; 10 nucleotides align to TRBD1. The J call may be incorrect, as the DNA end agrees better with TRBJ2-7. This CDR3 comprises 15 residues. CDR1 is SGHDT, CDR2 YYEEEE, per germline. CDR3 in DNA: TGTGCCAGCAGCTTGATCGGGACAGGGGACTACGAGCAGTACTTC. It codes for CASSLIGTGDYEQYF.

The chain couples TRBV9 to TRBJ2-7, with unresolved D. Trimming removed 0 bases from V and 0 bases from J, with 7 bases in between. CDR3 length equals 14 residues. CDR1 is SGDLS, CDR2 YYNGEE, per germline. Here the CDR3 DNA reads TGTGCCAGCAGCGTAGCGGGTTACTCCTACGAGCAGTACTTC. This gives the protein CASSVAGYSYEQYF.

In this sample, this clone turned up a few times. The chain couples TRBV6-5 to TRBJ1-2; TRBD1 aligns across 8 bases. With 7 bases clipped from V and 8 bases from J, the junction kept 12 bases outside the gene matches. In germline, CDR1 is MNHEY, CDR2 SVGAGI. This CDR3 is 14 amino acids long. The CDR3 spells CASTRVPTGGGYTF. Here the CDR3 DNA reads TGTGCCAGCACCCGCGTACCAACAGGGGGGGGCTACACCTTC.

The chain has TRBV2 and TRBJ2-2; D call uncertain. The germline CDR1 and CDR2 sequences are SNHLY and FYNNEI. V shed 7 bases and J shed 1 base, with 7 bases lying between them. The CDR3 extends over 13 amino acids. In nucleotides, the CDR3 is TGTGCCAGCAATGTCCTGAACACCGGGGAGCTGTTTTTT. Translated: CASNVLNTGELFF.

This clone was observed at least ten times. V is TRBV27 and J is TRBJ1-1; the match to TRBD1 covers 9 bases. CDR3 length: 14 amino acids. J was trimmed by 7 bases and V by 5 bases; bases with no gene match: 8. CDR1 and CDR2 from the germline V gene are MNHEY and SMNVEV (reference sequence). For the CDR3, the DNA is TGTGCCAGCAGTCCGGACAGGGGAGAGGGTGAAGCTTTCTTT. Translated, it gives CASSPDRGEGEAFF.

V gene TRBV27 combines with J gene TRBJ1-6; D call uncertain. This CDR3 region has 15 residues. CDR1 is MNHEY and CDR2 is SMNVEV in the germline V gene (reference sequence). V lost 5 bases, J lost 7 bases, and 15 bases lay in between. The DNA of the CDR3 is TGTGCCAGCAGTGTTAGCAGAGCCCACAATTCACCCCTCCACTTT. Protein product: CASSVSRAHNSPLHF.

This chain links TRBV13 with TRBJ2-2; possible D gene TRBD1, 6 bases. The germline CDR1 and CDR2 sequences are PRHDT and FYEKMQ (reference sequence). The CDR3 consists of 13 residues. Trimming took off 5 bases at V and 5 bases at J, with 9 bases between the two ends. The CDR3 here is CASSGGLTGELFF. The CDR3 DNA reads as TGTGCCAGCAGCGGGGGCTTAACCGGGGAGCTGTTTTTT.

The V and J genes are TRBV25-1 and TRBJ2-3; D uncertain. The germline CDR1 and CDR2 sequences are MGHDK and SYGVNS. CDR3 length equals 16 residues. Trimming removed 2 bases from V and 5 bases from J, with 17 bases in between. The CDR3 DNA reads TGTGCCAGCAGTGAAAGTCAGGTTGGGTTTAGAGATACGCAGTATTTT. Its translation is CASSESQVGFRDTQYF.

The rearrangement joins TRBV6-5 to TRBJ2-7; D is possibly TRBD2 (5 bases). This CDR3 is 15 amino acids long. V was clipped by 10 bases and J by 0 bases, with 19 bases between them. CDR1 and CDR2 (germline): MNHEY, SVGAGI. The CDR3 bases are TGTGCCACCGCCCCCGGGGTGGGAGACTCCTACGAGCAGTACTTC. It specifies CATAPGVGDSYEQYF.

This rearrangement joins TRBV7-9 to TRBJ2-2; 10 bases agree with TRBD2. After removal of 7 bases from V and 7 bases from J, the junction contained 9 bases not matched to a gene. Germline V gene lookup returns CDR1 SEHNR and CDR2 FQNEAQ (reference sequence). There are 15 residues in the CDR3. CDR3 in amino acids: CASNRAGGPGGELFF. The CDR3 coding sequence is TGTGCCAGCAATCGAGCGGGGGGGCCTGGCGGGGAGCTGTTTTTT.

This sequence joins TRBV5-6 and TRBJ2-3, with D tentatively TRBD1 (6 bases). The ends were cut back, 4 bases at V and 5 bases at J, with 20 bases in the middle. Germline CDR1 is SGHDT and CDR2 is YYEEEE. This CDR3 comprises 16 residues. The DNA of the CDR3 is TGTGCCAGCAGCCAGGGGACGACACATGGGCAAGATACGCAGTATTTT. This gives the protein CASSQGTTHGQDTQYF.

This rearrangement joins TRBV4-1 to TRBJ1-1; maybe TRBD1 (5 bases). Looked up from germline, CDR1 is MGHRA and CDR2 is YSYEKL. V gave up 0 bases and J gave up 5 bases, with 7 bases separating them. The CDR3 has 13 amino acids. The CDR3 nucleotides are TGCGCCAGCAGCCAAGAAAGGGGAACTGAAGCTTTCTTT. It yields the protein CASSQERGTEAFF.

The chain combines TRBV7-9 with TRBJ2-7; 10 bases are a match to TRBD1. The germline V gene has CDR1 SEHNR and CDR2 FQNEAQ (reference sequence). V lost 4 bases, J lost 3 bases, and 12 bases stayed unmatched. CDR3 length: 17 residues. In DNA, the CDR3 is TGTGCCAGCAGCTCCCGGGAGGCCGGGACAGGGGTCTACGAGCAGTACTTC. Encoded protein: CASSSREAGTGVYEQYF. Based on the CDR3 plus reference TRBV7-9 and TRBJ2-7, the full variable domain is DTGVSQNPRHKITKRGQNVTFRCDPISEHNRLYWYRQTLGQGPEFLTYFQNEAQLEKSRLLSDRFSAERPKGSFSTLEIQRTEQGDSAMYLCASSSREAGTGVYEQYFGPGTRLTVT.

The V gene is TRBV7-9, the J gene TRBJ1-2; TRBD1 might be the D (6 bases). The CDR3 length is 16 residues. Germline V gene data show CDR1 as SEHNR and CDR2 as FQNEAQ (reference sequence). Trimming removed 2 bases at V and 4 bases at J, with 17 bases between. CDR3: CASSLPQPTGRYGYTF. The CDR3, as DNA: TGTGCCAGCAGCTTACCCCAACCTACAGGGCGCTATGGCTACACCTTC. Together with reference TRBV7-9 and TRBJ1-2, the CDR3 gives the full variable domain: DTGVSQNPRHKITKRGQNVTFRCDPISEHNRLYWYRQTLGQGPEFLTYFQNEAQLEKSRLLSDRFSAERPKGSFSTLEIQRTEQGDSAMYLCASSLPQPTGRYGYTFGSGTRLTVV.

This clone was counted between two and nine times. This chain joins TRBV7-2 and TRBJ1-1; tentatively, D is TRBD1 (5 bases). V was pared by 5 bases and J by 0 bases, with 13 bases between. Germline CDR1 and CDR2: SGHTA and FQGNSA. This CDR3 contains 15 residues. The CDR3 nucleotides read TGTGCCAGCAGCCTAGGGAGACAGATGAACACTGAAGCTTTCTTT. It specifies CASSLGRQMNTEAFF.